The clone carrying this TCR beta chain was seen just once. The data were obtained in a study of early T cells in non-severe SARS-CoV-2 infection. TCRdb reprocessed the 5' RACE reads with MiXCR, giving one entry per CDR3 protein. The table lists 25,000 to 30,000 distinct CDR3 sequences, less than 4.5% of them singletons. Per germline, CDR1 MNHEY and CDR2 SVGAGI. Trimming removed 4 bases at V and 0 bases at J, with 9 bases between. CDR3 size: 14 residues. The source material was whole blood. The sequence came from an adult who was a healthcare worker with PCR-confirmed SARS-CoV-2 infection or an uninfected control (not recorded which). The chain links TRBV6-5 to TRBJ1-1; D uncertain. The CDR3 DNA follows: TGTGCCAGCAGTTTCCGGGAGATGAACACTGAAGCTTTCTTT. Protein sequence: CASSFREMNTEAFF.